This T cell receptor (beta chain) is drawn from a study of shared clonotypes between healthy human individuals. Study outcomes and limitations: Blood was the only sampled material, and tissue repertoires likely differ.

The ends were cut back, 3 bases at V and 2 bases at J, with 8 bases in the middle. CDR1 KGHSH and CDR2 LQKENI come from the germline V gene. The CDR3 contains 14 residues. Turning to this clone: The antigen remains unidentified.

Only in-frame clones appear in the TCRdb table, and some are missing; sequencing was by immunoSEQ multiplex PCR. Here the sample spans 330,000 or so clones, around 79% being singletons. Researchers partitioned CD4+ cells into CD45RA+ naive and CD45RA-negative memory subsets. The rearrangement links TRBV18 to TRBJ1-3; D unresolved. The clonotype was recovered from a young man in good health. Sequencing was carried out using memory CD4+ T cells sorted from blood. Stated subset: CD45RA-negative fraction. The DNA of the CDR3 is TGTGCCAGCTCACCCAACTACGCTGGAAACACCATATATTTT. Protein: CASSPNYAGNTIYF.